Below, 26 T cell receptor beta chains from the same sample are listed, as sequenced in a study of cytomegalovirus exposure and HLA in healthy donors. PCR amplification relied on 60 Vbeta primers (plus 13 Jbeta primers). Here immunoSEQ multiplex PCR was the method, and the copy in TCRdb shows in-frame clones only, minus some. Among around 160,000 clones listed, approximately 72% were seen once. Sequencing input: PBMCs. The receptor set was obtained from a man aged 50 or older in good health and CMV-seronegative.

This clone occurred a few times. V and J are TRBV7-9 and TRBJ2-3; 11 nucleotides agree with TRBD2. The V and J ends lost 0 bases and 3 bases, in that order; junction bases with no gene match: 8. Per the germline V gene, CDR1 is SEHNR and CDR2 is FQNEAQ (reference sequence). This CDR3 region has 18 residues. The CDR3 spells CASSLAFGASGGTDTQYF. The CDR3 DNA reads as TGTGCCAGCAGCTTAGCCTTCGGAGCTAGCGGGGGGACAGATACGCAGTATTTT.

There are a few counts of this clone. V usage is TRBV10-3 and J usage is TRBJ2-5; D possibly corresponds to TRBD1 (6 bases). The germline V and J ends were trimmed by 10 bases and 2 bases, with 20 bases remaining between them. The CDR3 has 15 residues. Germline-derived CDR1 and CDR2 are ENHRY and SYGVKD. As DNA, the CDR3 is TGTGCCACCCACCCACAGGGATATGATCAAGAGACCCAGTACTTC. This translates into CATHPQGYDQETQYF.

This clone was picked up a small number of times. The chain is built from TRBV11-2 and TRBJ1-3; no clear D. Trimming left V 1 base short and J 0 bases short, with 10 bases between. This CDR3 region has 16 residues. From germline, CDR1 is SGHAT and CDR2 FQNNGV. CDR3 loop: CASSLGLQSSGNTIYF. CDR3 DNA: TGTGCCAGCAGCTTAGGGCTACAGAGCTCTGGAAACACCATATATTTT.

CDR3 nucleotide sequence: TGTGCCAGCAGCTTAGAGACAGGGAACGAGCAGTACTTC. It yields the protein CASSLETGNEQYF. The V and J genes are TRBV11-2 and TRBJ2-7; 7 bases fit TRBD1. CDR1 is SGHAT, CDR2 FQNNGV, per germline. The CDR3 sequence is 13 residues long. V gave up 0 bases and J gave up 5 bases; unmatched junction bases: 1.

This chain links TRBV5-6 with TRBJ1-2; TRBD1 is a possible D gene (6 bases). Trimming removed 2 bases at V and 8 bases at J, with 13 bases between. CDR3 length equals 13 residues. Germline CDR1 SGHDT, CDR2 YYEEEE. The CDR3: CASSFTGSSGYTF. In DNA, the CDR3 is TGTGCCAGCAGCTTTACAGGGTCCTCGGGCTACACCTTC.

The chain recombines TRBV18 with TRBJ1-5; the match to TRBD1 covers 8 bases. The length of the CDR3 is 13 residues. V was clipped by 5 bases and J by 6 bases; unmatched bases: 3. Germline assignment: CDR1 KGHSH and CDR2 LQKENI. CDR3 amino acids: CASSTDRGQPQHF. In DNA form, the CDR3 reads TGTGCCAGCTCAACCGACAGGGGTCAGCCCCAGCATTTT.

This clone is a singleton in its sample. This rearrangement joins TRBV6-6 to TRBJ1-1; D gene uncertain. The CDR3 is made up of 14 amino acids. Germline-derived CDR1 and CDR2 are MNHNY and SVGAGI (reference sequence). V shed 10 bases and J shed 7 bases, with 22 bases lying between them. The CDR3 DNA reads TGTGCCACCAAGCCCCAGAGCCCGGGGAATGAAGCTTTCTTT. It translates to CATKPQSPGNEAFF.

CDR3 bases: TGTGCCAGCAGCCACCGGACAGGGACCTACGAGCAGTACTTC. This encodes CASSHRTGTYEQYF. This chain joins TRBV7-9 and TRBJ2-7, with 8 positions matching TRBD1. Germline CDR1 reads SEHNR; CDR2 reads FQNEAQ (reference sequence). Unmatched junction bases numbered 5, after V lost 5 bases and J lost 2 bases. CDR3 length: 14 amino acids.

This clone was seen a few times. The chain is built from TRBV4-3 and TRBJ1-6, with unresolved D. Germline V CDR1 and CDR2: LGHNA, YSLEER. The ends were cut back, 0 bases at V and 1 base at J, with 16 bases in the middle. This CDR3 comprises 19 residues. In DNA form, the CDR3 reads TGCGCCAGCAGCCAAGAGGGGTGGGAGGGCCAGTCCTATAATTCACCCCTCCACTTT. Its protein product is CASSQEGWEGQSYNSPLHF.

This clone has a handful of counts. The rearrangement uses TRBV5-8 and TRBJ1-4; D is possibly TRBD1 (5 bases). From germline, CDR1 is SGHTS and CDR2 YDEGEE. This CDR3 has 14 amino acids. Trimming took 4 bases from V and 2 from J, leaving 9 bases between them. The CDR3 is CASSSRGTNEKLFF. CDR3 DNA sequence: TGTGCCAGCAGCAGTAGGGGTACTAATGAAAAACTGTTTTTT.

V usage is TRBV4-2 and J usage is TRBJ2-7, with 8 bases identical to TRBD1. In germline, CDR1 is LGHNA, CDR2 YNFKEQ. Trimming cost V 2 bases and J 5 bases; bases outside gene matches: 8. The CDR3 loop spans 15 amino acids. CDR3 sequence reads: CASSQQGAQGDEQYF. The CDR3 bases are TGTGCCAGCAGCCAACAGGGGGCGCAAGGTGACGAGCAGTACTTC.

V usage is TRBV10-1 and J usage is TRBJ1-2; possible D gene TRBD1, 6 bases. Germline V gene data show CDR1 as WNHNN and CDR2 as SYGVQD (reference sequence). The ends were cut back, 3 bases at V and 1 base at J, with 21 bases in the middle. CDR3 length: 18 amino acids. CDR3 sequence (DNA): TGCGCCAGCAGTGATCTCTTACAGGGTCGAGTCCTTAACTATGGCTACACCTTC. Translated, it gives CASSDLLQGRVLNYGYTF.

The gene calls are TRBV2 and TRBJ2-5; 9 bases agree with TRBD1. The end of the DNA is better explained by TRBJ2-7, so the J call may be wrong. Germline V gives CDR1 SNHLY, CDR2 FYNNEI. CDR3 length: 16 residues. The CDR3: CASSEALGQGLYEQYF. The CDR3 DNA is TGTGCCAGCAGTGAAGCGCTAGGACAGGGGTTGTACGAGCAGTACTTC.

The chain carries TRBV25-1 and TRBJ1-4, with D uncertain. The CDR3 is made up of 11 amino acids. Germline-derived CDR1 and CDR2 are MGHDK and SYGVNS. Trimming shortened V by 6 bases and J by 10 bases, and 9 bases separated the two germline ends. CDR3 bases: TGTGCCAGCAGAGAGGGTGGAAAACTGTTTTTT. Translation: CASREGGKLFF.

This rearrangement joins TRBV23-1 to TRBJ2-5; possibly TRBD2 for D (6 bases). TRBV23-1 is identified as an open reading frame with a role that is uncertain. This CDR3 comprises 17 residues. Trimming cost V 3 bases and J 1 base, with 18 bases left between them. This chain's CDR3 is CASSQYGGWLGQETQYF. For the CDR3, the DNA is TGCGCCAGCAGTCAGTATGGGGGGTGGCTGGGCCAAGAGACCCAGTACTTC.

This clone was seen only once. This rearrangement joins TRBV28 to TRBJ2-3, with 7 bases that match TRBD1. J lost 11 bases, V lost 5 bases, and 10 bases had no gene match. CDR3 size: 13 residues. Per germline, CDR1 MDHEN and CDR2 SYDVKM. CDR3 sequence reads: CASSPTGAVVQYF. The CDR3 coding sequence is TGTGCCAGCAGTCCAACAGGGGCCGTTGTGCAGTATTTT.

The chain recombines TRBV25-1 with TRBJ1-4; D is possibly TRBD1 (5 bases). Trimming removed 3 bases at V and 6 bases at J, with 14 bases between. The CDR3 totals 15 residues. From germline, CDR1 is MGHDK and CDR2 SYGVNS. The CDR3 spells CASSEWGLGDEKLFF. CDR3 bases: TGTGCCAGCAGTGAGTGGGGACTTGGGGATGAAAAACTGTTTTTT.

J is TRBJ2-5 and V is TRBV5-1; TRBD1 agrees at 9 bases. CDR1 SGHRS and CDR2 YFSETQ come from the germline V gene. Unmatched junction bases numbered 8, after V lost 3 bases and J lost 5 bases. This CDR3 has 15 amino acids. The CDR3 DNA sequence: TGCGCCAGCAGCTCTCAGGGACAGGGTATGGAGACCCAGTACTTC. Translation: CASSSQGQGMETQYF. The full variable domain, its missing parts supplied by reference TRBV5-1 and TRBJ2-5, is KAGVTQTPRYLIKTRGQQVTLSCSPISGHRSVSWYQQTPGQGLQFLFEYFSETQRNKGNFPGRFSGRQFSNSRSEMNVSTLELGDSALYLCASSSQGQGMETQYFGPGTRLLVL.

This chain joins TRBV6-1 and TRBJ1-4; D may be TRBD1 (5 bases). From germline, CDR1 is MNHNS and CDR2 SASEGT. The CDR3 totals 15 residues. V was clipped by 6 bases and J by 0 bases, with 11 bases between them. The CDR3 coding sequence is TGTGCCAGCAGACGACAGTTAACAACTAATGAAAAACTGTTTTTT. This encodes CASRRQLTTNEKLFF.

This rearrangement joins TRBV5-1 to TRBJ2-5; 9 nucleotides align to TRBD2. The J call may be in error: the DNA end matches TRBJ2-7 better. Germline assignment: CDR1 SGHRS and CDR2 YFSETQ. This CDR3 has 15 amino acids. The CDR3, as DNA: TGCGCCAGCAGCCCCCTCGCGGGGGGGCCCCACGAGCAGTACTTC. Protein sequence: CASSPLAGGPHEQYF.

A word on this clone: The same CDR3 also results from other DNA sequences found in this sample. The chain is built from TRBV6-5 and TRBJ2-7, with TRBD1 matching 9 bases. This CDR3 region has 15 residues. From germline, CDR1 is MNHEY and CDR2 SVGAGI. V was pared by 4 bases and J by 2 bases, with 6 bases of the junction left unmatched. The CDR3 protein is CASSSAGTGTYEQYF. The CDR3 region has the DNA TGTGCCAGCAGTTCGGCCGGGACAGGGACCTACGAGCAGTACTTC.

This clone was seen only once. This chain joins TRBV27 and TRBJ2-2, with a weak D call TRBD1 (5 bases). The CDR3 extends over 14 amino acids. Germline values: CDR1 MNHEY, CDR2 SMNVEV (reference sequence). Trimming removed 7 bases from V and 4 bases from J, with 13 bases in between. In DNA form, the CDR3 reads TGTGCCAGCACCCTAAGACAGTCCACCGGGGAGCTGTTTTTT. This translates into CASTLRQSTGELFF.

V and J are TRBV5-8 and TRBJ1-2; D might be TRBD1 (6 bases). The CDR3 loop spans 13 amino acids. Germline CDR1 is SGHTS and CDR2 is YDEGEE. V shed 1 base and J shed 6 bases, with 10 bases lying between them. This chain's CDR3 is CASSLTGTHGYTF. The DNA for the CDR3 is TGTGCCAGCAGCTTGACCGGGACACATGGCTACACCTTC.

The chain has TRBV28 and TRBJ1-3; D possibly corresponds to TRBD1 (5 bases). Between the trimmed V and J ends, which lost 3 bases and 4 bases, there was a span of 16 bases. The germline gives CDR1 MDHEN, CDR2 SYDVKM. The CDR3 extends over 16 amino acids. CDR3 protein: CASSFYGQRQGNTIYF. The DNA of the CDR3 is TGTGCCAGCAGTTTTTACGGCCAAAGACAGGGAAACACCATATATTTT. The variable domain in full, with the rest retrieved from reference TRBV28 and TRBJ1-3, is DVKVTQSSRYLVKRTGEKVFLECVQDMDHENMFWYRQDPGLGLRLIYFSYDVKMKEKGDIPEGYSVSREKKERFSLILESASTNQTSMYLCASSFYGQRQGNTIYFGEGSWLTVV.

Only a few counts were recorded for this clone. The genes are TRBV4-1 and TRBJ1-1; TRBD1 matches 11 bases. Trimming at V came to 1 base and at J to 4 bases, leaving 2 bases not matched to a gene. The CDR3 extends over 15 amino acids. The germline V gene encodes CDR1 MGHRA and CDR2 YSYEKL. CDR3 loop: CASSQVGTGGTEAFF. The CDR3 DNA is TGCGCCAGCAGCCAAGTCGGGACAGGGGGCACTGAAGCTTTCTTT.

The J gene is TRBJ2-6, the V gene TRBV18; D gene ambiguous. The V end lost 5 bases, the J end lost 0 bases, and 8 bases lay between the germline ends. The V gene's germline CDR1 is KGHSH and CDR2 LQKENI. CDR3 length: 15 residues. The CDR3 DNA is TGTGCCAGCTCAACGAGCGACTCTGGGGCCAACGTCCTGACTTTC. As protein: CASSTSDSGANVLTF.